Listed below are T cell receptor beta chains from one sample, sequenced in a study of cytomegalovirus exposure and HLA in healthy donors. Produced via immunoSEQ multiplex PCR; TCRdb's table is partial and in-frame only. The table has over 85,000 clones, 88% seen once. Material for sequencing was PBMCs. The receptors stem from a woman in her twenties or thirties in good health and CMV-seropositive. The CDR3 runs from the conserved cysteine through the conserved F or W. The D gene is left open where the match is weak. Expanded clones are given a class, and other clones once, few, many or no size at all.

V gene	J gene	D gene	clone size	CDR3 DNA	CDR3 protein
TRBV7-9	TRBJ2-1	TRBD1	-	TGTGCCAGCAGCCTAATCCGGGGACAGGGTGATGAGCAGTTCTTC	CASSLIRGQGDEQFF
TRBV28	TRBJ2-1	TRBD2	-	TGTGCCAGCAGCCCCGCTGGCGGGAGCTACAATGAGCAGTTCTTC	CASSPAGGSYNEQFF
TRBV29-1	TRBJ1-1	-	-	TGCAGCGTGCGGACAGATTTGAACACTGAAGCTTTCTTT	CSVRTDLNTEAFF
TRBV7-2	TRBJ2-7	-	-	TGTGCCAGCAGCCGGGGCGGGATGGGCACTAAGGAGCAGTACTTC	CASSRGGMGTKEQYF
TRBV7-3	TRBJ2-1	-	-	TGTGCCAGCAGCCTAACTAGCACCTCCTACAATGAGCAGTTCTTC	CASSLTSTSYNEQFF
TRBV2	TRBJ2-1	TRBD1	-	TGTGCCAGCCAGTGGTCGACCGGGACAGGGAATGAGCAGTTCTTC	CASQWSTGTGNEQFF
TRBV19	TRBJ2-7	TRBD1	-	TGTGCCAGTAGTCCAGGACAGGGCCTCGGGGAGCAGTACTTC	CASSPGQGLGEQYF
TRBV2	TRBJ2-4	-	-	TGTGCCAGCAGCGGTGCAACCGGGGAGATTCAGTACTTC	CASSGATGEIQYF
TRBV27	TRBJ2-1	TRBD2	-	TGTGCCAGCAGTTTGGCGGGGGGCCCCATTGGTGAGCAGTTCTTC	CASSLAGGPIGEQFF
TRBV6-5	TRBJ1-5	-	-	TGTGCCAGCAGTAACGCGGCAGGGAATCAGCCCCAGCATTTT	CASSNAAGNQPQHF
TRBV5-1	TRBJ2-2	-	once	TGCGCCAGCAGCTTTCAGGGCGCAAACACCGGGGAGCTGTTTTTT	CASSFQGANTGELFF
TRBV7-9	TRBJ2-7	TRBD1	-	TGTGCCAGCAGCGGGGACAGGGGGCGCCCGGACGAGCAGTACTTC	CASSGDRGRPDEQYF
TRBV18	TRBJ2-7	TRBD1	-	TGTGCCAGCTCAACTTCGGGACAGAGGACCTACGAGCAGTACTTC	CASSTSGQRTYEQYF
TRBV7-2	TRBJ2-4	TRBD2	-	TGTGCCAGCAGCTTAGCCCCTGGGCGGGAGACAAAAAACATTCAGTACTTC	CASSLAPGRETKNIQYF
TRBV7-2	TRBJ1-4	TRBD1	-	TGTGCCAGCAGCTCACAGGGGGCGCGGAATGAAAAACTGTTTTTT	CASSSQGARNEKLFF
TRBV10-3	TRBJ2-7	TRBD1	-	TGTGCCATCAGTGGGGACAGGGGTTACGAGCAGTACTTC	CAISGDRGYEQYF